The 23 T cell receptor beta chains below all came from one sample that was sequenced in a study of post-analysis software for immune sequencing data. The study's findings and limits: When patients were compared with controls, about five TRBV segments were more frequent, TRBV5-6, TRBV5-1 and TRBV20-1 among them.

cDNA libraries for TCR beta contained unique molecular identifiers. TCRdb used MiXCR to reprocess the PCR reads, holding one entry per CDR3 protein. The profile shows about 570,000 distinct CDR3 sequences, about a third of them singletons. For these TCRs, the target antigens are not known. Sequenced material: blood. All receptors come from a girl between 2 and 17 years old with multiple sclerosis.

Comment on this clonotype: Relative to the germline gene, one junction end is altered; a read error may explain this. The chain has TRBV20-1 and TRBJ2-1; 9 positions agree with TRBD2. Germline loops: CDR1 DFQATT, CDR2 SNEGSKA (reference sequence). The CDR3 sequence is 13 residues long. CDR3 DNA sequence: TGCGGTGCTACTAGCGGGCTACTAGTTGAGCAGTTCTTC. This translates into CGATSGLLVEQFF.

The chain links TRBV19 to TRBJ2-6; weak D call: TRBD1 (5 bases). The V end was cut by 5 bases, the J end by 3 bases, with 14 bases between. In germline, CDR1 is LNHDA, CDR2 SQIVND (reference sequence). This CDR3 spans 16 amino acids. CDR3 DNA: TGTGCCAGTAGTTTCCTAGGGGCAGGTGGGGCCAACGTCCTGACTTTC. Protein sequence: CASSFLGAGGANVLTF.

Many counts were recorded for this clonotype. One end of the junction varies from germline; a read error may be responsible. The V gene is TRBV12-3 or TRBV12-4, the J gene TRBJ2-1, with D perhaps matching TRBD1 or TRBD2 (6 bases each). This CDR3 region has 12 residues. CDR3 amino acids: CASSLGGYEQFF. CDR3 bases: TGCGCCAGCAGCTTAGGGGGGTATGAGCAGTTCTTC.

This clonotype was picked up many times. The V and J genes are TRBV6-5 and TRBJ2-7, with 9 bases aligning to TRBD1. CDR3 length: 13 amino acids. J lost 3 bases, V lost 10 bases, and 7 bases had no gene match. Germline V CDR1 and CDR2: MNHEY, SVGAGI. The CDR3 reads CATLGQGNYEQYF. Here the CDR3 DNA reads TGTGCCACCCTTGGACAGGGGAACTACGAGCAGTACTTC.

This clonotype was counted a few times. The rearrangement links TRBV6-1 to TRBJ1-6, with D perhaps TRBD1 (6 bases). The germline V gene has CDR1 MNHNS and CDR2 SASEGT. The CDR3 has 19 amino acids. The ends were cut back, 6 bases at V and 4 bases at J, with 25 bases in the middle. The CDR3 sequence is CASSLIPTTGLLYNSPLHF. Written as DNA, the CDR3 is TGTGCCAGCAGCCTAATCCCCACCACAGGGCTGCTTTATAATTCACCCCTCCACTTT.

In its sample, this clonotype was seen a few times. The V and J genes are TRBV2 and TRBJ2-3; D gene uncertain. This CDR3 has 12 residues. Germline assignment: CDR1 SNHLY and CDR2 FYNNEI. The ends were cut back, 7 bases at V and 4 bases at J, with 9 bases in the middle. The CDR3 DNA reads TGTGCCAGCACCTTCCGGGCAGATACGCAGTATTTT. Amino acids: CASTFRADTQYF. The full variable domain, completed using reference TRBV2 and TRBJ2-3, is EPEVTQTPSHQVTQMGQEVILRCVPISNHLYFYWYRQILGQKVEFLVSFYNNEISEKSEIFDDQFSVERPDGSNFTLKIRSTKLEDSAMYFCASTFRADTQYFGPGTRLTVL.

This clonotype was seen more than once but under ten times. The chain recombines TRBV20-1 with TRBJ2-5; D is uncertain. The CDR3 is 16 residues long. Germline CDR1 and CDR2: DFQATT and SNEGSKA (reference sequence). Deletions cut 3 bases from V and 5 bases from J, with 22 bases between. CDR3 coding DNA: TGCAGTGCTAGGACGACACGGCCAGCCGCCAGGGAGACCCAGTACTTC. It encodes CSARTTRPAARETQYF.

This clonotype was counted a few times. The J gene is TRBJ1-2, the V gene TRBV5-1, with 7 positions matching TRBD1. The length of the CDR3 is 15 residues. In germline, CDR1 is SGHRS, CDR2 YFSETQ. The ends lost 0 bases at V and 9 bases at J; junction bases unmatched: 11. The CDR3 region has the DNA TGCGCCAGCAGCTTGGGACCACCGGGACAGACTAGCTACACCTTC. Its translation is CASSLGPPGQTSYTF.

This sequence joins TRBV29-1 and TRBJ1-2; TRBD1 matches 7 bases. This CDR3 is 13 amino acids long. Germline values: CDR1 SQVTM, CDR2 ANQGSEA. V was clipped by 7 bases and J by 5 bases; unmatched bases: 10. The CDR3: CSAAGTELYGYTF. As DNA, the CDR3 is TGCAGCGCTGCCGGGACAGAGTTATATGGCTACACCTTC.

The chain combines TRBV4-1 with TRBJ1-2, with D perhaps TRBD1 (6 bases). Per germline, CDR1 MGHRA and CDR2 YSYEKL. The V gene lost 1 base and the J gene lost 8 bases, with 17 bases spanning the gap. The CDR3 covers 15 residues. CDR3 in amino acids: CASSQVTGHQTGYTF. In DNA, the CDR3 is TGCGCCAGCAGCCAAGTTACGGGACACCAAACGGGCTACACCTTC.

The chain uses TRBV4-1 and TRBJ2-1; D tentatively fits TRBD1 or TRBD2 (5 bases each). The CDR3 has 17 amino acids. V gave up 3 bases and J gave up 0 bases, with 15 bases separating them. Germline V lookup: CDR1 MGHRA, CDR2 YSYEKL. CDR3 residues: CASSQASGRRSYNEQFF. The CDR3 nucleotides are TGCGCCAGCAGCCAGGCCTCGGGACGGCGCTCCTACAATGAGCAGTTCTTC.

This clonotype appeared a few times. CDR3 nucleotide sequence: TGTGCCAGCAGCTTGGACAGGGGTTCGGACTATGGCTACACCTTC. Residues: CASSLDRGSDYGYTF. This chain uses TRBV11-2 with TRBJ1-2; TRBD1 matches 9 bases. The V gene end was trimmed by 3 bases and the J gene end by 3 bases; junction bases not matched to a gene: 5. Germline assignment: CDR1 SGHAT and CDR2 FQNNGV. This CDR3 is built from 15 residues.

This sequence joins TRBV14 and TRBJ2-7; a weak D match, TRBD2 (5 bases). From germline, CDR1 is SGHDN and CDR2 FVKESK. This CDR3 contains 14 residues. The V end lost 3 bases, the J end lost 1 base, and 10 bases lay between the germline ends. The CDR3, as DNA: TGTGCCAGCAGCCAGGGGAGAAATTCCTACGAGCAGTACTTC. Translation gives CASSQGRNSYEQYF.

This clonotype was observed a handful of times. The chain is built from TRBV16 and TRBJ2-1; TRBD2 might be the D (5 bases). The germline CDR1 and CDR2 sequences are KGHSY and FQNENV. CDR3 length: 11 amino acids. The germline V and J ends were trimmed by 0 bases and 12 bases, with 6 bases remaining between them. CDR3 region: CASSQSTTQFF. CDR3 nucleotides: TGTGCCAGCAGCCAATCGACTACGCAGTTCTTC.

The V call is TRBV20-1, the J call TRBJ2-7; D is perhaps TRBD2 (6 bases). The CDR3 spans 13 residues. V dropped 6 bases and J dropped 3 bases, with 15 bases sitting between them. Germline lookup yields CDR1 DFQATT and CDR2 SNEGSKA (reference sequence). The CDR3 DNA sequence: TGCAGTGCCCCGGGGGTCTGGGGCTACGAGCAGTACTTC. It is translated as CSAPGVWGYEQYF.

Here the CDR3 reads CATSARRGLEETQYF. The CDR3 nucleotides read TGTGCCACCAGTGCTCGACGGGGTCTCGAAGAGACCCAGTACTTC. The rearrangement links TRBV24-1 to TRBJ2-5; D is possibly TRBD2 (5 bases). Looked up from germline, CDR1 is KGHDR and CDR2 is SFDVKD. V lost 5 bases to trimming and J lost 3 bases, with 15 bases between them. This CDR3 is 15 amino acids long.

This clonotype was found a few times. The V and J genes are TRBV29-1 and TRBJ2-3, with a tentative D call TRBD2 (7 bases). The V end lost 0 bases, the J end lost 0 bases, and 16 bases lay between the germline ends. Germline assignment: CDR1 SQVTM and CDR2 ANQGSEA. This CDR3 region has 17 residues. DNA for the CDR3: TGCAGCGTTGAAGATCGGGGGGTCAGGGGAAGCACAGATACGCAGTATTTT. It translates to CSVEDRGVRGSTDTQYF.

CDR3 loop: CASSNQGSSYEQFF. The CDR3, as DNA: TGTGCCAGCAGTAACCAGGGGAGCTCCTACGAGCAGTTCTTC. V gene TRBV6-5 combines with J gene TRBJ2-7; the D gene is possibly TRBD1 (6 bases). The J call may not be correct, given that the DNA end is closer to TRBJ2-1. The CDR3 length is 14 residues. Germline loops: CDR1 MNHEY, CDR2 SVGAGI.

With regard to this clonotype: One end of the junction does not line up with germline, which may come from a read error. V usage is TRBV5-1 and J usage is TRBJ2-1, with D possibly called TRBD1 or TRBD2 (5 bases each). CDR3 length: 15 amino acids. Germline CDR1 and CDR2: SGHRS and YFSETQ. CDR3 nucleotide sequence: TGCTCCAGCAGCCTGAGAGGGGCCGCCCCTGGGGAGCAGTTCTTC. Its protein is CSSSLRGAAPGEQFF.

Remarks on this clonotype: A much larger clone is a single base away; this may be a read error. This chain uses TRBV4-2 with TRBJ2-1; 9 bases are shared with TRBD2. The CDR3 consists of 16 residues. Germline assignment: CDR1 LGHNA and CDR2 YNFKEQ. CDR3 in DNA: TGTACCAGCAGCCAAGACCCTGGCGGGGGGGCCCATGAGCAGTTCTTC. Protein sequence: CTSSQDPGGGAHEQFF.

For this clonotype: An end of the junction differs from the germline gene, which may be a read error. The CDR3 reads CANSLPRGIGNEQFF. The DNA of the CDR3 is TGTGCCAACAGCCTACCCAGGGGAATAGGCAATGAGCAGTTCTTC. V gene TRBV4-2 combines with J gene TRBJ2-1; perhaps TRBD1 as D (6 bases). This CDR3 spans 15 amino acids. Germline V gives CDR1 LGHNA, CDR2 YNFKEQ.

This clonotype turned up a few times. CDR3 amino acids: CASSRRPGLAGGPHEQFF. Written as DNA, the CDR3 is TGTGCCAGCAGTCGACGCCCGGGACTAGCGGGGGGCCCCCATGAGCAGTTCTTC. The chain links TRBV3-1 to TRBJ2-1; 15 positions match TRBD2. CDR3 length equals 18 residues. J lost 8 bases, V lost 6 bases, and 14 bases had no gene match. Germline V gene lookup returns CDR1 LGHDT and CDR2 YNNKEL (reference sequence).

This clonotype was counted only a few times. The chain recombines TRBV7-3 with TRBJ1-1; D is perhaps TRBD1 (6 bases). The V gene lost 4 bases and the J gene lost 1 base, with 7 bases spanning the gap. The CDR3 totals 13 residues. Germline V CDR1 and CDR2: SGHTA, FQGTGA. CDR3 nucleotide sequence: TGTGCCAGCAGCTCGGACAGGAACACTGAAGCTTTCTTT. It is translated as CASSSDRNTEAFF.